One sample yielded the 16 T cell receptor beta chains listed below, sequenced in a study of cytomegalovirus exposure and HLA in healthy donors. The PCR ran on 60 Vbeta and 13 Jbeta primers. Assay used: immunoSEQ multiplex PCR; TCRdb lists only in-frame clones, some missing. The sample has about 140,000 clones, nearly 80% seen once; the top ten hold about 1.7%. Material for sequencing was PBMCs. The receptors shown here come from a woman aged 25 to 39 in good health and CMV-seronegative.

This clone was recorded a few times. The V gene is TRBV2, the J gene TRBJ2-7; D is undetermined. V lost 7 bases and J 2 bases, leaving 9 bases between the germline ends. Per the germline V gene, CDR1 is SNHLY and CDR2 is FYNNEI. There are 12 residues in the CDR3. The CDR3 bases are TGTGCCAGCACTACCGAGACCTACGAGCAGTACTTC. Protein: CASTTETYEQYF.

This clone was found once. This chain connects TRBV6-5 to TRBJ1-1; TRBD1 agrees at 10 bases. J gave up 4 bases and V 4 bases, and 9 bases lay outside the gene matches. CDR1 and CDR2 from the germline V gene are MNHEY and SVGAGI. This CDR3 has 16 amino acids. The CDR3 DNA follows: TGTGCCAGCAGTTCTTGGGACAGGGGAGTCGGCACTGAAGCTTTCTTT. Its protein is CASSSWDRGVGTEAFF.

Comment on this clone: Additional DNA sequences in this sample encode the identical CDR3. The J gene is TRBJ1-1, the V gene TRBV5-1, with 7 bases matching TRBD1. The CDR3 runs to 14 residues. CDR1 is SGHRS, CDR2 YFSETQ, per germline. V lost 0 bases, J lost 2 bases, and 1 base stayed unmatched. The CDR3 nucleotides read TGCGCCAGCAGCTTGGGAGGGGGCAACACTGAAGCTTTCTTT. Translated, it gives CASSLGGGNTEAFF.

This chain connects TRBV19 to TRBJ2-3; D not certain. The CDR3 is made up of 16 amino acids. Per the germline V gene, CDR1 is LNHDA and CDR2 is SQIVND (reference sequence). Trimming took 4 bases from V and 3 from J, leaving 17 bases between them. The CDR3 reads CASSTKPGRGTDTQYF. CDR3 DNA sequence: TGTGCCAGTAGTACAAAGCCCGGTCGTGGTACAGATACGCAGTATTTT.

The chain is built from TRBV5-1 and TRBJ1-1; 11 nucleotides line up with TRBD1. CDR3 length equals 15 residues. Germline lookup yields CDR1 SGHRS and CDR2 YFSETQ. The trim removed 1 base at V and 6 bases at J, leaving 5 bases unmatched. The CDR3 spells CASSLFGTGGAEAFF. The CDR3 coding sequence is TGCGCCAGCAGCTTGTTCGGGACAGGGGGGGCTGAAGCTTTCTTT.

The chain has TRBV7-7 and TRBJ2-5, with TRBD1 as a possible D gene (6 bases). This CDR3 contains 13 residues. From germline, CDR1 is SSHAT and CDR2 FNYEAQ (reference sequence). Trimming stripped 5 bases from V and 2 bases from J, with 9 bases between. CDR3 DNA sequence: TGTGCCAGCAGCCTGGACAGTCAAGAGACCCAGTACTTC. Its translation: CASSLDSQETQYF.

This sequence joins TRBV5-1 and TRBJ1-3; 7 bases fit TRBD1. The CDR3 is 18 amino acids. V lost 0 bases and J lost 2; bases outside the gene matches: 11. Germline-derived CDR1 and CDR2 are SGHRS and YFSETQ. CDR3 coding DNA: TGCGCCAGCAGCTTGGGTCCAGGGGGTCAGCCCACTGGAAACACCATATATTTT. Protein product: CASSLGPGGQPTGNTIYF.

The rearrangement links TRBV6-1 to TRBJ1-1; 8 bases align to TRBD1. Germline V gene data show CDR1 as MNHNS and CDR2 as SASEGT. The CDR3 extends over 14 amino acids. The junction had 8 bases not matched to a gene; V was cut back by 4 bases and J by 7 bases. CDR3: CASSGEGTGGEAFF. In DNA, the CDR3 is TGTGCCAGCAGTGGAGAGGGGACAGGCGGTGAAGCTTTCTTT.

The rearrangement joins TRBV6-6 to TRBJ2-3; maybe TRBD2 (5 bases). V was shortened by 5 bases and J by 0 bases, with 12 bases between the two germline ends. This CDR3 contains 15 residues. The V gene's germline CDR1 is MNHNY and CDR2 SVGAGI (reference sequence). CDR3 amino acids: CASSPATGSTDTQYF. CDR3 coding DNA: TGTGCCAGCAGTCCGGCCACGGGGAGCACAGATACGCAGTATTTT.

This clone was recorded only once. The genes are TRBV6-6 and TRBJ1-1, with TRBD1 matching over 7 bases. The CDR3 has 12 residues. Germline assignment: CDR1 MNHNY and CDR2 SVGAGI (reference sequence). Trimming took 5 bases from V and 8 from J; bases not matched to a gene: 5. CDR3 in amino acids: CASSPDRSEAFF. The CDR3 nucleotides read TGTGCCAGCAGTCCGGACAGGTCGGAAGCTTTCTTT.

The rearrangement joins TRBV9 to TRBJ2-2; 11 nucleotides line up with TRBD2. Trimming took 4 bases from V and 1 from J; bases not matched to a gene: 3. Looked up from germline, CDR1 is SGDLS and CDR2 is YYNGEE. The CDR3 is 16 residues long. Here the CDR3 reads CASSPGLAGNTGELFF. In DNA, the CDR3 is TGTGCCAGCAGCCCCGGACTAGCGGGGAACACCGGGGAGCTGTTTTTT.

The rearrangement joins TRBV7-8 to TRBJ1-2, with TRBD1 identical over 7 bases. The CDR3 length is 14 residues. Germline V gene sequence: CDR1 SGHVS, CDR2 FQNEAQ. Germline trimming cut 5 bases from V and 4 bases from J; bases unmatched to any gene: 7. The DNA of the CDR3 is TGTGCCAGCAGCCCTGGGACAGACGGCTATGGCTACACCTTC. Its translation is CASSPGTDGYGYTF.

The chain uses TRBV19 and TRBJ2-1; TRBD2 aligns across 10 bases. The CDR3 runs 17 residues. Germline CDR1 is LNHDA and CDR2 is SQIVND (reference sequence). The trim removed 1 base at V and 3 bases at J, leaving 6 bases unmatched. CDR3 protein: CASSIVLAGAFYNEQFF. CDR3 in DNA: TGTGCCAGTAGTATAGTTCTAGCGGGGGCGTTCTACAATGAGCAGTTCTTC.

This chain uses TRBV7-9 with TRBJ1-4; 7 nucleotides match TRBD1. Germline V CDR1 and CDR2: SEHNR, FQNEAQ (reference sequence). V trimming: 5 bases; J trimming: 0 bases; junction bases outside the gene matches: 9. This CDR3 has 17 residues. In DNA form, the CDR3 reads TGTGCCAGCAGCCGAGGGGACAGTATTGCAACTAATGAAAAACTGTTTTTT. This codes for CASSRGDSIATNEKLFF.

The V call is TRBV19, the J call TRBJ1-5; D is unclear. V was pared by 5 bases and J by 1 base, with 6 bases between. The CDR3 spans 13 residues. The germline CDR1 and CDR2 sequences are LNHDA and SQIVND (reference sequence). The CDR3 region is CASSLSSNQPQHF. The CDR3 DNA reads TGTGCCAGTAGTCTAAGCAGCAATCAGCCCCAGCATTTT. Full variable domain (missing parts from reference TRBV19 and TRBJ1-5): DGGITQSPKYLFRKEGQNVTLSCEQNLNHDAMYWYRQDPGQGLRLIYYSQIVNDFQKGDIAEGYSVSREKKESFPLTVTSAQKNPTAFYLCASSLSSNQPQHFGDGTRLSIL.

The chain has TRBV27 and TRBJ1-2; 9 nucleotides agree with TRBD1. Per germline, CDR1 MNHEY and CDR2 SMNVEV (reference sequence). V lost 5 bases and J lost 5; bases outside the gene matches: 12. The CDR3 has 16 residues. The CDR3 region has the DNA TGTGCCAGCAGTGGGGGACAGGGACCGTACCCTTATGGCTACACCTTC. Translating gives CASSGGQGPYPYGYTF.